A selection of T cell receptor beta chains follows, all from one sample in a study of T cell repertoires in cytomegalovirus infection. TCRdb ran MiXCR on the reads and lists one entry per CDR3 protein. The table has a few hundred thousand distinct CDR3 sequences, over 15% seen once. Sequenced sample: CD8+ T cells from PBMCs. These receptors were taken from a human donor in good health (CMV status not recorded). Some clones in this sample may be carry-over from other donors' samples. The CDR3 runs from the conserved cysteine through the conserved F or W. The order of the fields is clone size, V gene, J gene, D gene, CDR3 protein, CDR3 DNA. A D gene is named only where the DNA matches it firmly. Part of the rows lack a size; the others show once, few, many or a class for expanded clones.

.	TRBV20-1	TRBJ1-4	TRBD1	CSASRTGDEKLFF	TGCAGTGCTAGCCGGACAGGGGATGAAAAACTGTTTTTT
few	TRBV20-1	TRBJ1-1	TRBD1	CSANVRDSGNTEAFF	TGCAGTGCCAATGTTAGGGACAGCGGGAACACTGAAGCTTTCTTT
.	TRBV29-1	TRBJ2-1	TRBD2	CSVGAGGIYNEQFF	TGCAGCGTTGGAGCGGGGGGGATTTACAATGAGCAGTTCTTC
many	TRBV7-8	TRBJ2-5	TRBD2	CASSLVLAGQETQYF	TGTGCCAGCAGCTTAGTTCTAGCGGGGCAAGAGACCCAGTACTTC
many	TRBV6-2/TRBV6-3	TRBJ1-4	TRBD1	CASTLGTGVREKLFF	TGTGCCAGCACTCTCGGGACAGGAGTACGAGAAAAACTGTTTTTT
.	TRBV2	TRBJ1-5	.	CASSDAGFQPQHF	TGTGCCAGCAGTGACGCAGGGTTTCAGCCCCAGCATTTT
many	TRBV7-9	TRBJ1-1	.	CASSLSYGDRTEAFF	TGTGCCAGCAGCTTGTCTTATGGGGACCGCACTGAAGCTTTCTTT
few	TRBV5-1	TRBJ2-3	TRBD1	CASSIGTGANTDTQYF	TGCGCCAGCAGCATTGGGACAGGGGCGAACACAGATACGCAGTATTTT
few	TRBV20-1	TRBJ2-5	.	CSAQDLSETQYF	TGCAGTGCTCAGGACTTATCCGAGACCCAGTACTTC
.	TRBV20-1	TRBJ2-7	.	CSAPERALHEQYF	TGCAGTGCCCCGGAAAGGGCCCTCCACGAGCAGTACTTC
.	TRBV5-6	TRBJ2-7	TRBD2	CASSTSDGREQYF	TGTGCCAGCAGCACCTCGGACGGGAGGGAGCAGTACTTC
few	TRBV28	TRBJ2-3	.	CASSLRRVPDTQYF	TGTGCCAGCAGTTTAAGGAGGGTCCCAGATACGCAGTATTTT
many	TRBV7-2	TRBJ1-1	.	CASSPSGGYRYTEAFF	TGTGCCAGCAGCCCTTCCGGGGGGTACCGGTACACTGAAGCTTTCTTT
many	TRBV7-6	TRBJ2-7	TRBD2	CASSSEGGSYEQYF	TGTGCCAGCAGCTCCGAGGGAGGGTCCTACGAGCAGTACTTC
few	TRBV7-6	TRBJ1-2	TRBD1	CASSLAYTDRVYGYTF	TGTGCCAGCAGCTTAGCGTATACGGACAGGGTCTATGGCTACACCTTC
.	TRBV4-1	TRBJ1-1	TRBD1	CASSQGQGTTEAFF	TGCGCCAGCAGCCAGGGACAGGGGACGACTGAAGCTTTCTTT
.	TRBV28	TRBJ1-5	.	CASRQQGSNQPQHF	TGTGCCAGCAGGCAACAGGGTAGCAATCAGCCCCAGCATTTT
.	TRBV6-1	TRBJ2-1	TRBD2	CASRRGLAGFSYNEQFF	TGTGCCAGCAGGCGGGGACTAGCGGGGTTCTCCTACAATGAGCAGTTCTTC
many	TRBV7-9	TRBJ2-2	.	CASSDSEVAENTGELFF	TGTGCCAGCAGCGACTCGGAGGTGGCAGAGAACACCGGGGAGCTGTTTTTT
.	TRBV7-3	TRBJ1-3	.	CASRADLTSGNTIYF	TGTGCCAGCAGAGCGGACCTCACCTCTGGAAACACCATATATTTT
.	TRBV7-9	TRBJ2-4	TRBD1	CASSSGTGERDIQYF	TGTGCCAGCAGCTCAGGGACAGGAGAGAGGGACATTCAGTACTTC
few	TRBV14	TRBJ2-7	TRBD2	CASSQGAGESYEQYF	TGTGCCAGCAGCCAAGGGGCGGGGGAATCCTACGAGCAGTACTTC
.	TRBV20-1	TRBJ1-2	TRBD1	CSAEDRVDYGYTF	TGCAGTGCTGAGGACAGGGTCGACTATGGCTACACCTTC
many	TRBV6-2/TRBV6-3	TRBJ1-2	.	CASRDRGDRSDYGYTF	TGTGCCAGCAGGGATCGGGGCGACAGGTCCGACTATGGCTACACCTTC
.	TRBV29-1	TRBJ2-7	.	CSVVGRTYEQYF	TGCAGCGTTGTGGGGAGAACCTACGAGCAGTACTTC
few	TRBV28	TRBJ2-2	.	CASRGSGQRVVANTGELFF	TGTGCCAGCAGAGGATCGGGACAGCGGGTAGTCGCGAACACCGGGGAGCTGTTTTTT
.	TRBV6-1	TRBJ1-5	.	CASSEQGWGYSNQPQHF	TGTGCCAGCAGTGAACAGGGGTGGGGGTATAGCAATCAGCCCCAGCATTTT
.	TRBV15	TRBJ1-1	.	CATSDEAISEAFF	TGTGCCACCAGCGACGAAGCCATTTCTGAAGCTTTCTTT
many	TRBV20-1	TRBJ2-5	.	CSATRPQETQYF	TGCAGTGCCACTCGGCCCCAAGAGACCCAGTACTTC
.	TRBV12-3/TRBV12-4	TRBJ2-5	.	CASSKPGLDETQYF	TGTGCCAGCAGCAAACCGGGGCTGGACGAGACCCAGTACTTC
few	TRBV5-4	TRBJ2-7	.	CASSLGEGVEQYF	TGTGCCAGCAGCTTGGGTGAAGGGGTCGAGCAGTACTTC
few	TRBV5-1	TRBJ1-1	TRBD1	CASSARGGMNTEAFF	TGCGCCAGCAGCGCCAGGGGGGGCATGAACACTGAAGCTTTCTTT
many	TRBV12-3/TRBV12-4	TRBJ1-2	.	CASSALDGLSMGYTF	TGTGCCAGCAGTGCCTTGGACGGACTCTCTATGGGCTACACCTTC
few	TRBV27	TRBJ2-1	.	CASSRRGQPNNEQFF	TGTGCCAGCAGCCGACGAGGACAGCCTAATAATGAGCAGTTCTTC
.	TRBV11-2	TRBJ2-1	TRBD1	CASSLSDRGQYNEQFF	TGTGCCAGCAGCTTAAGCGACAGGGGGCAATACAATGAGCAGTTCTTC
few	TRBV7-6	TRBJ2-5	TRBD2	CASRPSPGLAERETQYF	TGTGCCAGCAGACCATCCCCGGGGCTAGCGGAAAGAGAGACCCAGTACTTC
many	TRBV7-2	TRBJ2-7	.	CASSLEPENYEQYF	TGTGCCAGCAGCTTAGAACCAGAAAACTACGAGCAGTACTTC
.	TRBV19	TRBJ1-2	.	CASSLNRDGYTF	TGTGCCAGTAGTTTAAACAGGGATGGCTACACCTTC
many	TRBV28	TRBJ2-7	.	CASSPDTRYEQYF	TGTGCCAGCAGCCCCGACACCCGCTACGAGCAGTACTTC
many	TRBV29-1	TRBJ1-2	.	CSVEVGDSYGYTF	TGCAGCGTTGAAGTTGGGGATTCCTATGGCTACACCTTC
few	TRBV6-5	TRBJ1-3	TRBD1	CASSYSPGGLAGNTIYF	TGTGCCAGCAGTTACTCCCCAGGGGGTTTGGCTGGAAACACCATATATTTT
many	TRBV7-6	TRBJ2-1	.	CASSPTIGYNEQFF	TGTGCCAGCAGCCCGACCATCGGATACAATGAGCAGTTCTTC
many	TRBV7-9	TRBJ2-7	.	CASSLEQYPHEQYF	TGTGCCAGCAGCTTAGAACAGTACCCCCACGAGCAGTACTTC
many	TRBV7-9	TRBJ2-1	TRBD1	CASSRPGTGVSSYNEQFF	TGTGCCAGCAGCCGTCCCGGGACAGGGGTCAGCTCCTACAATGAGCAGTTCTTC
.	TRBV28	TRBJ2-7	TRBD2	CASRELSPLAGGSYEQYF	TGTGCCAGCAGAGAACTTTCACCACTAGCGGGCGGGTCCTACGAGCAGTACTTC
few	TRBV9	TRBJ2-1	.	CASSVEGSYNEQFF	TGTGCCAGCAGCGTAGAGGGCAGTTACAATGAGCAGTTCTTC
many	TRBV7-8	TRBJ1-3	.	CASSPLEVSGNTIYF	TGTGCCAGCAGCCCCTTGGAAGTCTCTGGAAACACCATATATTTT
few	TRBV27	TRBJ1-4	.	CASSRSRGATEKLFF	TGTGCCAGCAGTCGGAGTCGGGGGGCTACTGAAAAACTGTTTTTT
.	TRBV19	TRBJ1-1	.	CASSRKNTEAFF	TGTGCCAGTAGTAGGAAGAACACTGAAGCTTTCTTT
few	TRBV29-1	TRBJ2-5	.	CSVEYTGRAEETQYF	TGCAGCGTTGAATATACGGGGCGGGCTGAAGAGACCCAGTACTTC
few	TRBV7-6	TRBJ1-4	TRBD1	CASSDVDRGYGENEKLFF	TGTGCCAGCAGCGACGTCGACAGGGGGTACGGAGAAAATGAAAAACTGTTTTTT
few	TRBV27	TRBJ2-3	TRBD2	CASRLLAGASTDTQYF	TGTGCCAGCAGGCTACTAGCGGGGGCTAGCACAGATACGCAGTATTTT
few	TRBV11-2	TRBJ1-2	.	CASSRFPGNYGYTF	TGTGCCAGCAGCCGATTTCCCGGGAACTATGGCTACACCTTC
many	TRBV7-2	TRBJ2-2	TRBD2	CASSFRGGLSNTGELFF	TGTGCCAGCAGCTTTCGGGGGGGCCTATCGAATACCGGGGAGCTGTTTTTT
.	TRBV7-4	TRBJ2-1	.	CASSLGGERFF	TGTGCCAGCAGCTTAGGTGGCGAGCGGTTCTTC
many	TRBV28	TRBJ2-5	.	CASSLSLEETQYF	TGTGCCAGCAGTTTATCATTGGAAGAGACCCAGTACTTC
few	TRBV15	TRBJ1-4	TRBD1	CATSAGTGGWPNEKLFF	TGTGCCACCAGCGCCGGGACAGGGGGTTGGCCTAATGAAAAACTGTTTTTT
.	TRBV5-5	TRBJ2-7	.	CASSFSLTRDEIF	TGTGCCAGCAGCTTCTCCCTTACTAGAGACGAGATCTTC
few	TRBV6-5	TRBJ2-1	.	CASSLYGFNEQFF	TGTGCCAGCAGTTTGTACGGTTTCAATGAGCAGTTCTTC